This passage covers 14 T cell receptor beta chains from one sample sequenced in a study of human thymus T cells. Resections that were taken during corrective heart surgery supplied the thymus tissue. Here immunoSEQ multiplex PCR was the method, and the copy in TCRdb shows in-frame clones only, minus some. The sample lists about 78,000 clones, around 96% occurring once. Material for sequencing was thymus tissue. The receptor set was obtained from a boy in the first two years of life with a congenital heart defect but otherwise immunologically healthy.

V and J are TRBV7-2 and TRBJ1-6; 7 bases align to TRBD1. V lost 6 bases and J lost 10; bases outside the gene matches: 3. This CDR3 is built from 12 residues. CDR1 is SGHTA and CDR2 is FQGNSA in the germline V gene. The CDR3 DNA is TGTGCCAGCAGGCCGGACAGGTCACCCCTCCACTTT. Translation: CASRPDRSPLHF. The variable domain in full, with the rest retrieved from reference TRBV7-2 and TRBJ1-6, is GAGVSQSPSNKVTEKGKDVELRCDPISGHTALYWYRQSLGQGLEFLIYFQGNSAPDKSGLPSDRFSAERTGGSVSTLTIQRTQQEDSAVYLCASRPDRSPLHFGNGTRLTVT.

This clone has only one observation. The V call is TRBV14, the J call TRBJ2-7; the D gene is possibly TRBD2 (7 bases). Germline-derived CDR1 and CDR2 are SGHDN and FVKESK. The CDR3 is made up of 13 amino acids. V was trimmed by 1 base and J by 6 bases, leaving 10 bases between them. DNA of the CDR3: TGTGCCAGCAGCCAAGGCGGGGGCCCCGAGCAGTACTTC. Amino acids: CASSQGGGPEQYF.

This clone was detected only once. The V gene is TRBV10-2, the J gene TRBJ2-6; no clear D gene. Trimming removed 3 bases at V and 0 bases at J, with 12 bases between. The CDR3 runs to 17 residues. The germline gives CDR1 WSHSY, CDR2 SAAADI. In DNA, the CDR3 is TGCGCCAGCAGTGACTACAAACCCTACTCTGGGGCCAACGTCCTGACTTTC. It is translated as CASSDYKPYSGANVLTF.

The V and J genes are TRBV7-2 and TRBJ1-1; maybe TRBD1 (5 bases). CDR3 length equals 17 residues. The germline V gene encodes CDR1 SGHTA and CDR2 FQGNSA. V dropped 1 base and J dropped 0 bases, with 15 bases sitting between them. CDR3 nucleotides: TGTGCCAGCAGCTTAGAAGGAGGTAGGGGAATGAACACTGAAGCTTTCTTT. Translated: CASSLEGGRGMNTEAFF.

V and J are TRBV29-1 and TRBJ1-1; D gene uncertain. Germline CDR1 reads SQVTM; CDR2 reads ANQGSEA. Between the trimmed V and J ends, which lost 7 bases and 3 bases, there was a span of 21 bases. There are 15 residues in the CDR3. The CDR3 DNA reads TGCAGCGCCCAGGTTACGGACGGTATTTACACTGAAGCTTTCTTT. Translation: CSAQVTDGIYTEAFF.

The V call is TRBV5-3, the J call TRBJ2-2; 9 bases fit TRBD1. TRBV5-3 is an open reading frame whose function is uncertain. This CDR3 spans 16 amino acids. V was pared by 2 bases and J by 6 bases, with 8 bases of the junction left unmatched. CDR3 protein: CARSLRDREGPGELFF. The CDR3 region has the DNA TGTGCCAGAAGCTTAAGGGACAGGGAGGGCCCCGGGGAGCTGTTTTTT.

V and J are TRBV5-6 and TRBJ1-2; possible D gene TRBD1, 5 bases. This CDR3 region has 12 residues. Germline CDR1 reads SGHDT; CDR2 reads YYEEEE. V gave up 4 bases and J gave up 8 bases, with 12 bases separating them. The CDR3 nucleotides read TGTGCCAGCAGCCTAGGGGATGGGGGCTACACCTTC. Its protein is CASSLGDGGYTF.

This chain uses TRBV10-3 with TRBJ2-3; no clear D gene. Looked up from germline, CDR1 is ENHRY and CDR2 is SYGVKD. The CDR3 sequence is 12 residues long. Trimming shortened V by 10 bases and J by 6 bases, and 14 bases separated the two germline ends. The CDR3 DNA reads TGTGCCACTTGGGGTTTAAGGGATACGCAGTATTTT. It yields the protein CATWGLRDTQYF.

The CDR3 region has the DNA TGTGCCAGCAGTGAAGCTTCCGGGACCCTAAGCAATGAGCAGTTCTTC. Translated: CASSEASGTLSNEQFF. This chain links TRBV6-1 with TRBJ2-1; D assignment may be TRBD1 or TRBD2 (5 bases each). The CDR3 is 16 amino acids. Germline V gene sequence: CDR1 MNHNS, CDR2 SASEGT. The V and J ends lost 0 bases and 6 bases respectively, with 15 bases between them.

The chain carries TRBV25-1 and TRBJ1-1, with no clear D. The length of the CDR3 is 13 residues. The V and J ends lost 4 bases and 3 bases respectively, with 9 bases between them. Germline V gene lookup returns CDR1 MGHDK and CDR2 SYGVNS. For the CDR3, the DNA is TGTGCCAGCAGTGTGCCAGAGGACACTGAAGCTTTCTTT. It translates to CASSVPEDTEAFF.

CDR3 sequence reads: CSAPIEETQYF. CDR3 in DNA: TGCAGTGCCCCGATCGAGGAGACCCAGTACTTC. The chain has TRBV20-1 and TRBJ2-5; unclear D gene. This CDR3 region has 11 residues. Trimming left V 6 bases short and J 5 bases short, with 10 bases between. The V gene's germline CDR1 is DFQATT and CDR2 SNEGSKA (reference sequence).

The chain carries TRBV6-1 and TRBJ1-1; D is uncertain. The CDR3 has 15 residues. Germline CDR1 reads MNHNS; CDR2 reads SASEGT. Trimming removed 3 bases at V and 3 bases at J, with 14 bases between. The DNA for the CDR3 is TGTGCCAGCAGTGATCGGGCGAATCCGGACACTGAAGCTTTCTTT. Its translation is CASSDRANPDTEAFF.

DNA of the CDR3: TGTGCCAGCAGCTTAACTCGGGGCACTAGCTCTTGGGTGGGTGAGCAGTTCTTC. This encodes CASSLTRGTSSWVGEQFF. This sequence joins TRBV13 and TRBJ2-1, with TRBD2 as a possible D gene (6 bases). V lost 2 bases, J lost 9 bases, and 26 bases lay in between. Germline V gives CDR1 PRHDT, CDR2 FYEKMQ (reference sequence). The CDR3 runs 18 residues.

The J gene is TRBJ2-4, the V gene TRBV27, with TRBD2 identical over 14 bases. Germline assignment: CDR1 MNHEY and CDR2 SMNVEV (reference sequence). The junction had 9 bases not matched to a gene; V was cut back by 3 bases and J by 8 bases. The CDR3 runs 17 residues. CDR3 DNA: TGTGCCAGCAGTTTCCAGACTAGCGGGAGGGCCGCCGACATTCAGTACTTC. This encodes CASSFQTSGRAADIQYF.